This T cell receptor (beta chain) was captured in a study of T cell responses to AZD1222 COVID-19 vaccine. Study context: Whether given at about 4 or about 12 weeks, second doses were pooled.

On this clone itself: The antigen remains unidentified.

Generated by immunoSEQ multiplex PCR, the TCRdb table keeps only in-frame clones and is missing some. The sample lists approximately 110,000 clones, over 75% occurring once. Looked up from germline, CDR1 is SGHNT and CDR2 is YYREEE (reference sequence). Trimming cost V 5 bases and J 2 bases, with 17 bases left between them. This CDR3 has 16 residues. Overall study results and limits: Donor demographics were predominantly white British with a female majority; clonal diversity may be underestimated.

V is TRBV5-4 and J is TRBJ1-5; weak D call: TRBD1 (6 bases). This clonotype originated in an adult in good health. Here the sequenced sample was peripheral blood, taken on day 0 of AZD1222 vaccination. In nucleotides, the CDR3 is TGTGCCAGCAGAGCAAGACAGGACGGTCGCAATCAGCCCCAGCATTTT. It specifies CASRARQDGRNQPQHF.